The T cell receptor beta chain described here comes from a study of shared clonotypes between healthy human individuals. Points from the study as a whole: When compared with the clonotypes that were shared by all four sorted-subset donors, the non-shared clonotypes turned out to have lower generation probabilities.

CDR1 is SGHRS, CDR2 YFSETQ, per germline. The CDR3 is 15 residues long. V trimming: 2 bases; J trimming: 5 bases; junction bases outside the gene matches: 8. Healthy and HIV-negative, the adult donors had no recent acute infections or vaccinations. Turning to this clone: Its antigen is not identified.

Here immunoSEQ multiplex PCR was the method, and the copy in TCRdb shows in-frame clones only, minus some. The repertoire holds 2 million to 3 million clones, roughly 93% seen once, with around 0.37% in the top ten. Sequencing was carried out using naive CD4+ T cells from PBMCs. Regarding subset: CD45RA+ positively selected. This clonotype originated in a man younger than 35 in good health. Some clones in this sample may be carry-over from other donors' samples. The chain recombines TRBV5-1 with TRBJ2-7, with 9 bases fitting TRBD1. CDR3 sequence: CASSFFGQGSHEQYF. The CDR3 DNA reads TGCGCCAGCAGCTTTTTTGGACAGGGGTCCCACGAGCAGTACTTC.